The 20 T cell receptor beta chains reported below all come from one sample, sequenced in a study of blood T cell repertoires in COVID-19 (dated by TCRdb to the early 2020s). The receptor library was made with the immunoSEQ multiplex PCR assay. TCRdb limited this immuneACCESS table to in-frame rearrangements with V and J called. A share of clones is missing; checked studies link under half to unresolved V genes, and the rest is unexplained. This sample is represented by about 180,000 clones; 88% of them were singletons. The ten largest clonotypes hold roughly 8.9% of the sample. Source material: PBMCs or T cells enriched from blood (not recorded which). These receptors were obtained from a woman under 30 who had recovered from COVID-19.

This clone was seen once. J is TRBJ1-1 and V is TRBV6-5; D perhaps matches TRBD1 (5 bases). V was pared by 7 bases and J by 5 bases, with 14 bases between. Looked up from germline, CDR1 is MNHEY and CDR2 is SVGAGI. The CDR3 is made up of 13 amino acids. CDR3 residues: CASNARGLTEAFF. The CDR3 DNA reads TGTGCCAGCAATGCAAGGGGCTTGACTGAAGCTTTCTTT.

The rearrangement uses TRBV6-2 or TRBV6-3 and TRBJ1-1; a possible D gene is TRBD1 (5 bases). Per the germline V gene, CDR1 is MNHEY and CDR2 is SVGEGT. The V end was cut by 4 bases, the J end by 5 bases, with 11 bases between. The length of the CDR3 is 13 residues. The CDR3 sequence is CASSWQGGTEAFF. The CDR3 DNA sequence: TGTGCCAGCAGTTGGCAGGGAGGGACTGAAGCTTTCTTT.

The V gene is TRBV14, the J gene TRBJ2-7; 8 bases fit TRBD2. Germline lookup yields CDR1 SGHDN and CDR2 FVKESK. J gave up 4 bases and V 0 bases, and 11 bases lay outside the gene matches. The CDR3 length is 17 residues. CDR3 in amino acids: CASSQDRDSGTRYEQYF. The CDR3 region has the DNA TGTGCCAGCAGCCAAGATCGCGACAGCGGGACTAGGTACGAGCAGTACTTC. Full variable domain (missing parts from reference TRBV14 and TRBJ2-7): EAGVTQFPSHSVIEKGQTVTLRCDPISGHDNLYWYRRVMGKEIKFLLHFVKESKQDESGMPNNRFLAERTGGTYSTLKVQPAELEDSGVYFCASSQDRDSGTRYEQYFGPGTRLTVT.

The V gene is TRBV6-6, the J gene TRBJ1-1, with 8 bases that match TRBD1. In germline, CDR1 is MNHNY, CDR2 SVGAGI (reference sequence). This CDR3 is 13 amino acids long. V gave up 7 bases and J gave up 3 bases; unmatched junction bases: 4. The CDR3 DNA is TGTGCCAGCACCCAGGGGGCGCACACTGAAGCTTTCTTT. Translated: CASTQGAHTEAFF.

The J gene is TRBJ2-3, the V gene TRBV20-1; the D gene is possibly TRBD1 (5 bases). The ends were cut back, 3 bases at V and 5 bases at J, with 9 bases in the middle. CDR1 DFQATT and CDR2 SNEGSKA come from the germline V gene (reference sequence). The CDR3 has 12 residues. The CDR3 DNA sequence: TGCAGTGCTAGTACCAGGGAAGATACGCAGTATTTT. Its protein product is CSASTREDTQYF.

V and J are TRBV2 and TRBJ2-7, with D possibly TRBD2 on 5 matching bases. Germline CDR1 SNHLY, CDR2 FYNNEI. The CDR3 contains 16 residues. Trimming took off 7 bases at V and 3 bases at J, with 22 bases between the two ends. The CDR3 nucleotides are TGTGCCAGCATTAGTAATGAGAGGGCTCTAGGCTACGAGCAGTACTTC. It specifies CASISNERALGYEQYF.

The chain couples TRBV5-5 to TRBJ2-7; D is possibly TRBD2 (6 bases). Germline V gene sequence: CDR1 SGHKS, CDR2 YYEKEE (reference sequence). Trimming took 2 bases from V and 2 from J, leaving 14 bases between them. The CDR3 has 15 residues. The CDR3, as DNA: TGTGCCAGCAGCTTCGTACGGGAGAGGGCCTACGAGCAGTACTTC. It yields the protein CASSFVRERAYEQYF.

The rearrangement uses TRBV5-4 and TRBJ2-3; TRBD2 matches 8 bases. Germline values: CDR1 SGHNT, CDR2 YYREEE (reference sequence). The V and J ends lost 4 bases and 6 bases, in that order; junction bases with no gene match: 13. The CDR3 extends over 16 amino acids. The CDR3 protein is CASSLVSGGPWDTQYF. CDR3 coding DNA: TGTGCCAGCAGCCTCGTCTCGGGAGGGCCATGGGATACGCAGTATTTT. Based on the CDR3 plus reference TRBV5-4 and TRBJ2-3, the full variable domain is ETGVTQSPTHLIKTRGQQVTLRCSSQSGHNTVSWYQQALGQGPQFIFQYYREEENGRGNFPPRFSGLQFPNYSSELNVNALELDDSALYLCASSLVSGGPWDTQYFGPGTRLTVL.

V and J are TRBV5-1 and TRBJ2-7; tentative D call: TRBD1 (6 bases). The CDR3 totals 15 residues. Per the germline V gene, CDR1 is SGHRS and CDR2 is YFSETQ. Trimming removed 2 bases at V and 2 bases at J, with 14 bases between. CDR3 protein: CASSFLPGDTYEQYF. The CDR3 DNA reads TGCGCCAGCAGCTTCCTACCCGGGGACACCTACGAGCAGTACTTC.

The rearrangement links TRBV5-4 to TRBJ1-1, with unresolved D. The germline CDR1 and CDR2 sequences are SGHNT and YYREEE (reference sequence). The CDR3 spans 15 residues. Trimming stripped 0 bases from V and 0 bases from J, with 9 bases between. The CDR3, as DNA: TGTGCCAGCAGCTTGGGGGGAGTTTTGAACACTGAAGCTTTCTTT. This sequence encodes CASSLGGVLNTEAFF.

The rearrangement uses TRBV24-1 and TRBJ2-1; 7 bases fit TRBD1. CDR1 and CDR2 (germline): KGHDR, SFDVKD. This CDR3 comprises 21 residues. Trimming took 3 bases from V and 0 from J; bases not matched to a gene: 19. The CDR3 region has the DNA TGTGCCACCAGTGATGTCATATCAACTACAGGGGTTGAAAGCTCCTACAATGAGCAGTTCTTC. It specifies CATSDVISTTGVESSYNEQFF.

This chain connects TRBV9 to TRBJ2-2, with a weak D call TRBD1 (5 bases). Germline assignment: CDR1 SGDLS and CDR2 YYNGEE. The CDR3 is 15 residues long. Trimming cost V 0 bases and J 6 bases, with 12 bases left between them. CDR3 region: CASSVGGAPAGELFF. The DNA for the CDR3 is TGTGCCAGCAGCGTAGGTGGGGCGCCAGCCGGGGAGCTGTTTTTT.

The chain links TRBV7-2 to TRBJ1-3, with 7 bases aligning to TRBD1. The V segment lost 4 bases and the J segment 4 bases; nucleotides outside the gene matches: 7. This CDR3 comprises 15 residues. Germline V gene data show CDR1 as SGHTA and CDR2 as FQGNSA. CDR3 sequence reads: CASSSDRVVGNTIYF. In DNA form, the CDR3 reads TGTGCCAGCAGCTCCGACAGGGTGGTGGGAAACACCATATATTTT. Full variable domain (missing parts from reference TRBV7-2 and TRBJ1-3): GAGVSQSPSNKVTEKGKDVELRCDPISGHTALYWYRQSLGQGLEFLIYFQGNSAPDKSGLPSDRFSAERTGGSVSTLTIQRTQQEDSAVYLCASSSDRVVGNTIYFGEGSWLTVV.

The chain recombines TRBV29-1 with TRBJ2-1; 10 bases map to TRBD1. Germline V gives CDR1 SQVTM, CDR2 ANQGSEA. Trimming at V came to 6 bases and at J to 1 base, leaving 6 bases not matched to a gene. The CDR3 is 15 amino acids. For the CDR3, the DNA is TGCAGCGTAGCCGGGACAGGGGTTTCCTACAATGAGCAGTTCTTC. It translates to CSVAGTGVSYNEQFF.

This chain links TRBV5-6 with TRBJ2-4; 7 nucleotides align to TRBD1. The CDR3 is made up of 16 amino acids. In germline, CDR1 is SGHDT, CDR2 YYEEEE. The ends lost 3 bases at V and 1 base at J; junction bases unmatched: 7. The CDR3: CASSYRQGNAKNIQYF. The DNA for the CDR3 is TGTGCCAGCAGCTATAGACAGGGCAATGCCAAAAACATTCAGTACTTC.

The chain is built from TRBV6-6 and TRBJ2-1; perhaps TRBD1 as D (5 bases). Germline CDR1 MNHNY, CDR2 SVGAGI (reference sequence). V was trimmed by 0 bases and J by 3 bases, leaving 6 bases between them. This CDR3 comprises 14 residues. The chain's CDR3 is CASSYSTDYNEQFF. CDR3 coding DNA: TGTGCCAGCAGTTACTCGACAGACTACAATGAGCAGTTCTTC.

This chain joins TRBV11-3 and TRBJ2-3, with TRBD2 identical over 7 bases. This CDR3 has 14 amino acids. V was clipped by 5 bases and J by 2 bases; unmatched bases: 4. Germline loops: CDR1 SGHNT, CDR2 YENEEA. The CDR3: CASSREATTDTQYF. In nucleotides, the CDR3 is TGTGCCAGCAGCCGGGAGGCCACCACAGATACGCAGTATTTT.

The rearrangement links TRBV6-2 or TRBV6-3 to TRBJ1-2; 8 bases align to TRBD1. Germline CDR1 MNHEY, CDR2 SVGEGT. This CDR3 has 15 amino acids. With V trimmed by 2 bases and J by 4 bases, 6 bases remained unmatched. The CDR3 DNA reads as TGTGCCAGCAGTTACCCGGGACAGGCCTCCTATGGCTACACCTTC. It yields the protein CASSYPGQASYGYTF.

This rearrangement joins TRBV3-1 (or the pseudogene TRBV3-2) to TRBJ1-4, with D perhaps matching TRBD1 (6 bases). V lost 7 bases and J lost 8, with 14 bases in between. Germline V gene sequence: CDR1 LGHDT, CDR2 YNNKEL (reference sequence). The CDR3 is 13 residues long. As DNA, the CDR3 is TGTGCCAGCACTGGACAGCAGAGGGAAAAACTGTTTTTT. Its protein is CASTGQQREKLFF.

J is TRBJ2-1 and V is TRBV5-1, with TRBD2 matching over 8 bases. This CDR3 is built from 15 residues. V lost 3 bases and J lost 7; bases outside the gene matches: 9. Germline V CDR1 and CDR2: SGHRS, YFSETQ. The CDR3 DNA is TGCGCCAGCAGCTCCGGACTAGCTGATACTAATGAGCAGTTCTTC. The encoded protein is CASSSGLADTNEQFF.